The clone carrying this T cell receptor beta chain was picked up many times. The antigen is undetermined. RNA transcripts were the template for amplifying TCR beta CDR3 regions. HTBI primers drove first-round RT-PCR of the TCR CDR3. TCRdb re-analysed the multiplex PCR reads in MiXCR, keeping a single row per CDR3 protein. This sample carries 300,000 to 400,000 distinct CDR3 sequences, about 21% of them seen once, and the ten largest clones take 50%. Among the patients, aged 18 to 65, hyperthyroidism was newly diagnosed and had lasted under 2 months. Every diagnosis used clinical symptoms, serum thyroxine and TRAb, thyroid ultrasound and orbital computed tomography. Between the trimmed V and J ends, which lost 1 base and 5 bases, there was a span of 14 bases. The CDR3 is 15 amino acids. Germline CDR1 PRHDT, CDR2 FYEKMQ (reference sequence). These data are taken from a study of T cells in Graves' hyperthyroidism and ophthalmopathy.

Study conclusions and caveats: Expanded thyroid clonotypes (above 0.001) were mostly also found in blood.

The receptor was derived from a woman in her fifties or sixties with Graves' hyperthyroidism. Input material: blood. V is TRBV13 and J is TRBJ1-1, with D unresolved. Here the CDR3 DNA reads TGTGCCAGCAGCTTAGTGGCCCAACTTCGGACTGAAGCTTTCTTT. Its protein product is CASSLVAQLRTEAFF.